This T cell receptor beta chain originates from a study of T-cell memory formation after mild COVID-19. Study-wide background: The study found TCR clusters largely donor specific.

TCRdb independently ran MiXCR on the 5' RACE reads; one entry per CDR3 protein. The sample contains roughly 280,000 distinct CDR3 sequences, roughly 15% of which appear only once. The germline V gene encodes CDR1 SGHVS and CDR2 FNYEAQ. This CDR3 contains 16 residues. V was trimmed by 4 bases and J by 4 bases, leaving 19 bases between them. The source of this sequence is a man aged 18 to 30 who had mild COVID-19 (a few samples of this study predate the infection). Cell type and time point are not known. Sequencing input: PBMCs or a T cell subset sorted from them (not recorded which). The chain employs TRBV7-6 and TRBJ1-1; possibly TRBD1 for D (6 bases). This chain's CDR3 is CASSSRGAGSPTEAFF. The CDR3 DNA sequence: TGTGCCAGCAGCTCTAGGGGGGCAGGGAGTCCCACTGAAGCTTTCTTT.